This T cell receptor beta chain was profiled in a study of blood T cell repertoires in COVID-19. For the study at large: The United States, Italy and Spain were the sources of the acute and convalescent COVID-19 samples. From T cells, B-cell-depleted T cells, or PBMCs came the material, which was cDNA or gDNA.

Sequenced by immunoSEQ multiplex PCR; TCRdb stores in-frame clones only, minus some. Of some 160,000 clones listed, approximately 91% are singletons. Germline values: CDR1 KGHDR, CDR2 SFDVKD. V was clipped by 12 bases and J by 2 bases, with 15 bases between them. The CDR3 covers 13 residues. The chain uses TRBV24-1 and TRBJ1-1, with D unclear. This sequence was found in a man aged 18-30 years with acute or convalescent COVID-19. Sequencing was done on a sample of peripheral blood. The CDR3 sequence: CAPALGSNTEAFF. The CDR3 nucleotides are TGTGCCCCCGCCCTCGGGTCTAACACTGAAGCTTTCTTT.